The entry below gives a single T cell receptor beta chain sequence along with its context. Trimming cost V 1 base and J 3 bases, with 4 bases left between them. Germline lookup yields CDR1 SGHAT and CDR2 FQNNGV. This CDR3 region has 12 residues. The data were produced by immunoSEQ multiplex PCR, yet TCRdb's version contains in-frame clones alone and is incomplete. Of about 22,000 clones listed, nearly 80% are singletons. This entry comes from a study of cytotoxic CD8 clonotypes in ibrutinib-treated CLL. The chain uses TRBV11-2 and TRBJ2-7; D is unclear. The TCR originated in a human donor with chronic lymphocytic leukemia. Sequenced here: PBMCs, sampled before ibrutinib treatment. The CDR3 bases are TGTGCCAGCAGCTTAGGGAGCTACGAGCAGTACTTC. Residues: CASSLGSYEQYF.